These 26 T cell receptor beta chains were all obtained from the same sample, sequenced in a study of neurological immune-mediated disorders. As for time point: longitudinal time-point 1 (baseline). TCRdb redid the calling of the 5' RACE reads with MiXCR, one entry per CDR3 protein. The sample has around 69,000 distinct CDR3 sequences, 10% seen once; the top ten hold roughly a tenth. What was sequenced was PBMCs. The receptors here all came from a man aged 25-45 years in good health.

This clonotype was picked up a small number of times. As DNA, the CDR3 is TGTGCCAGCACGAGACTAGCGGGAGAGCACAATGAGCAGTTCTTC. It is translated as CASTRLAGEHNEQFF. The chain uses TRBV7-2 and TRBJ2-1, with 12 bases identical to TRBD2. Germline-derived CDR1 and CDR2 are SGHTA and FQGNSA. The CDR3 loop spans 15 amino acids. Trimming removed 7 bases from V and 5 bases from J; junction bases left unmatched: 6.

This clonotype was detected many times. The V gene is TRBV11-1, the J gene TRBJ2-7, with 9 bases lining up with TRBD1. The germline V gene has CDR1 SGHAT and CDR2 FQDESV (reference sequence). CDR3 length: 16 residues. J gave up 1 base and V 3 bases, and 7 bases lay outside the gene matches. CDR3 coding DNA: TGTGCCAGCAGCTTGCTCGGACAGGGGCGATCCTACGAGCAGTACTTC. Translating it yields CASSLLGQGRSYEQYF. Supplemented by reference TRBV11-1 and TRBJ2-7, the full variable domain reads EAEVAQSPRYKITEKSQAVAFWCDPISGHATLYWYRQILGQGPELLVQFQDESVVDDSQLPKDRFSAERLKGVDSTLKIQPAELGDSAMYLCASSLLGQGRSYEQYFGPGTRLTVT.

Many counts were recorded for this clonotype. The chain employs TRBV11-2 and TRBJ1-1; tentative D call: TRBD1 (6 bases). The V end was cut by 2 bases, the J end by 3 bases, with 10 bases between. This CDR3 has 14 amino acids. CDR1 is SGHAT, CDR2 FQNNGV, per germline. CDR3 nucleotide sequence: TGTGCCAGCAGCTTAACAGGGAAGGACACTGAAGCTTTCTTT. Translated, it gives CASSLTGKDTEAFF.

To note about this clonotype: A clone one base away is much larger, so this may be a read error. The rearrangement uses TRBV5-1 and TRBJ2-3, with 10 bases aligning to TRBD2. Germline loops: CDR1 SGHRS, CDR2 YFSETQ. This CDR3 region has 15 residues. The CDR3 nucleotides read TGCGCCAGCAGCCAGAGCGGGAGGGCCCAAGATACGCGGTATTTT. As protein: CASSQSGRAQDTRYF.

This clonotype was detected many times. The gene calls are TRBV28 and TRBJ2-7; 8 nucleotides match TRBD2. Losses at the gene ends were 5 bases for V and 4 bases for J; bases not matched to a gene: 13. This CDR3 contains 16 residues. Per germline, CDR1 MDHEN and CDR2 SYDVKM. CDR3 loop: CASSPGGLAEFYEQYF. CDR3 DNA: TGTGCCAGCAGTCCGGGAGGACTAGCAGAGTTTTACGAGCAGTACTTC.

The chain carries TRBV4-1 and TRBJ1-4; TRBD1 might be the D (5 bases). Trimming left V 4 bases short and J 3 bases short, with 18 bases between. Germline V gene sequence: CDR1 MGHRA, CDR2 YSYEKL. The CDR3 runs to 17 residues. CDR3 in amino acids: CASSPNSRGASNEKLFF. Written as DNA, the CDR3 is TGCGCCAGCAGCCCGAATTCACGGGGCGCCTCTAATGAAAAACTGTTTTTT.

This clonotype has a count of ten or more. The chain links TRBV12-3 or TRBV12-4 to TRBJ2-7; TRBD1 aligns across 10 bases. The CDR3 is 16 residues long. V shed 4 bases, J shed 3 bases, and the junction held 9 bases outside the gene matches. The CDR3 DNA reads TGTGCCAGCAGTTCGTTACGGACAGGGGGTTTCTACGAGCAGTACTTC. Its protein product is CASSSLRTGGFYEQYF.

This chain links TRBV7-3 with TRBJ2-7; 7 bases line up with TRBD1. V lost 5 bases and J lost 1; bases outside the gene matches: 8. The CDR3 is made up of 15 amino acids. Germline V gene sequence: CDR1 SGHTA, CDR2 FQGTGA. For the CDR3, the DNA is TGTGCCAGCAGCCTCGACGGGACAGTATCCTACGAGCAGTACTTC. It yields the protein CASSLDGTVSYEQYF. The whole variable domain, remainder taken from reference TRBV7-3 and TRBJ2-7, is GAGVSQTPSNKVTEKGKYVELRCDPISGHTALYWYRQSLGQGPEFLIYFQGTGAADDSGLPNDRFFAVRPEGSVSTLKIQRTERGDSAVYLCASSLDGTVSYEQYFGPGTRLTVT.

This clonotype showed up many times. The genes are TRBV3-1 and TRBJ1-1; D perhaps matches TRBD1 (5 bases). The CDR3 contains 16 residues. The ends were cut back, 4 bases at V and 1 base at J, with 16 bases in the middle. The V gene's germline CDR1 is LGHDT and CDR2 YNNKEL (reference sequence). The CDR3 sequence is CASSPTHGGGNTEAFF. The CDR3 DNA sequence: TGTGCCAGCAGCCCTACCCATGGTGGGGGGAACACTGAAGCTTTCTTT.

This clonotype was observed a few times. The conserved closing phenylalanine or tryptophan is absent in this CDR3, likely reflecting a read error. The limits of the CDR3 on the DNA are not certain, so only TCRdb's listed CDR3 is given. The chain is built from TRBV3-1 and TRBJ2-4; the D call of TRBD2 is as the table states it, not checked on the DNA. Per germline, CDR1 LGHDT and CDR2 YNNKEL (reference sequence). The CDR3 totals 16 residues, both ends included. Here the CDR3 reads CASSQGSSTSGRAQPG.

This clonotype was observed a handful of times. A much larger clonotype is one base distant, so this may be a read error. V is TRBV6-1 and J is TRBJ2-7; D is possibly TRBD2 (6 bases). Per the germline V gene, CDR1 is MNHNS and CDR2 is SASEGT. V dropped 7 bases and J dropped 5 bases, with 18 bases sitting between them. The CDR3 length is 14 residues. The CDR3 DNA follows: TGTGCCAGCACCGGGACTCCTCGCACCCACGAGCAGTACTTC. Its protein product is CASTGTPRTHEQYF.

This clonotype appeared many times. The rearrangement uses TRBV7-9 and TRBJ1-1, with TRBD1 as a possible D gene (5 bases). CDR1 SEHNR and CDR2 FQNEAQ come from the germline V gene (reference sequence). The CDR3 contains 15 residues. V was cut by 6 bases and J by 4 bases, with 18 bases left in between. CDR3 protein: CASSNDGVGTTEAFF. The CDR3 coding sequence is TGTGCCAGCAGTAACGATGGGGTGGGGACCACTGAAGCTTTCTTT.

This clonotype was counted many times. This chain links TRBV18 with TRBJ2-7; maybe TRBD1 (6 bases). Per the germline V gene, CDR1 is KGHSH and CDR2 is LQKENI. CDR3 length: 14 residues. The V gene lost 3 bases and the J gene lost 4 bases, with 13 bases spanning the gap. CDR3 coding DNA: TGTGCCAGCTCACCGTGGGACACCCGTTACGAGCAGTACTTC. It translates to CASSPWDTRYEQYF.

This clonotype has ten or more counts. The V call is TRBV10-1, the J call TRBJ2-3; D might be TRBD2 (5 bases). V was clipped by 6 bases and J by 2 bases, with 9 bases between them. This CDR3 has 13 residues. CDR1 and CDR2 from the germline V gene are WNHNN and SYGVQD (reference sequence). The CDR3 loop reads CASRSGPTDTQYF. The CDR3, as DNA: TGCGCCAGCAGGAGCGGTCCCACAGATACGCAGTATTTT.

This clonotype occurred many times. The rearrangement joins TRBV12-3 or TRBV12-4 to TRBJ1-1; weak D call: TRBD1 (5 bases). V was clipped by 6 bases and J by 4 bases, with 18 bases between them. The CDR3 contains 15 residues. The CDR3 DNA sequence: TGTGCCAGCAGCCCGGACACCCGGATTGGCACTGAAGCTTTCTTT. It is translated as CASSPDTRIGTEAFF.

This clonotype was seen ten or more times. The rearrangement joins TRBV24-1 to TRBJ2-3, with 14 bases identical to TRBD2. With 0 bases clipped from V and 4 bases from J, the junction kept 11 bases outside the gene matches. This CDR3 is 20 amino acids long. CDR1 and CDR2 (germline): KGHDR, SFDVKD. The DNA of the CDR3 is TGTGCCACCAGTGATTTGCAGGGGACTAGCGGGAGTAATCCTGCAGATACGCAGTATTTT. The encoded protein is CATSDLQGTSGSNPADTQYF.

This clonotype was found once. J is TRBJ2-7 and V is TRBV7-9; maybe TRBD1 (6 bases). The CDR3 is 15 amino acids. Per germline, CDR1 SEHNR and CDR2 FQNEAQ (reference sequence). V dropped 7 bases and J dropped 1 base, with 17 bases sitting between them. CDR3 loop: CASNSPDRGSYEQYF. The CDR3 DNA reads TGTGCCAGCAACTCCCCGGACAGAGGGTCCTACGAGCAGTACTTC.

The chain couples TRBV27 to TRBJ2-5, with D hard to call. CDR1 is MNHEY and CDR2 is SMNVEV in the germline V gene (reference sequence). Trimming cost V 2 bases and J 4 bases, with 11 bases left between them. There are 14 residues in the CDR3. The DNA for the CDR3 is TGTGCCAGCAGTTTAGTACCGCCGGGAGAGACCCAGTACTTC. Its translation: CASSLVPPGETQYF.

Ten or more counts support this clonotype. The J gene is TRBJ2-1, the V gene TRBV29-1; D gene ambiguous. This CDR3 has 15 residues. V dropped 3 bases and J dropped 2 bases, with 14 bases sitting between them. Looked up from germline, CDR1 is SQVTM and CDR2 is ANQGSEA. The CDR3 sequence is CSVDQVRPTYNEQFF. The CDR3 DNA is TGCAGCGTTGATCAGGTCAGGCCGACCTACAATGAGCAGTTCTTC.

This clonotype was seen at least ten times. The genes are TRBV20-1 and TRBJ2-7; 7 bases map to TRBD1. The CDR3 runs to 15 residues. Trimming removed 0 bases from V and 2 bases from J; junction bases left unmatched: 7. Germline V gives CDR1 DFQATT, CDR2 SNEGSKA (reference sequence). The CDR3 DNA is TGCAGTGCTAGAGATCGGGACAGAGACACCTACGAGCAGTACTTC. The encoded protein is CSARDRDRDTYEQYF.

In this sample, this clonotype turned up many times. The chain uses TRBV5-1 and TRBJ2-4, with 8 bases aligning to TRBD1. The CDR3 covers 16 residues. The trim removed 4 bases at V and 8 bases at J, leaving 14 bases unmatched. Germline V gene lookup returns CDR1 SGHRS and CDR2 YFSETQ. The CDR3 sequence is CASSKTGEVGYDIQYF. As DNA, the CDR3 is TGCGCCAGCAGCAAGACAGGGGAGGTAGGATATGACATTCAGTACTTC.

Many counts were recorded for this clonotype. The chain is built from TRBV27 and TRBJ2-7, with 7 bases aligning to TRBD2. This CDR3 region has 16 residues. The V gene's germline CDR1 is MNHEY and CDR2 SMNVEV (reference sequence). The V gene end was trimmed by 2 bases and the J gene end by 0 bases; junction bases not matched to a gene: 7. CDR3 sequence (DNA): TGTGCCAGCAGTTTAATTGGGGAGGGGCCCTCCTACGAGCAGTACTTC. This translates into CASSLIGEGPSYEQYF.

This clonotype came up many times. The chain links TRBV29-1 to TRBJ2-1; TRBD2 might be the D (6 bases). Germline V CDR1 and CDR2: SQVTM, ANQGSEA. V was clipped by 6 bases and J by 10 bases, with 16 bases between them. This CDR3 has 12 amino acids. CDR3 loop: CSVYEGGGEQFF. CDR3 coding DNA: TGCAGCGTGTATGAGGGAGGCGGGGAGCAGTTCTTC.

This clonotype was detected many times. CDR3 sequence (DNA): TGTGCCATCAGTGCAGCGGGAGGGCCCGAGTCTGAGCAGTTCTTC. Translation: CAISAAGGPESEQFF. V gene TRBV10-3 combines with J gene TRBJ2-1; 10 bases match TRBD2. V lost 4 bases to trimming and J lost 9 bases; unmatched junction nucleotides: 9. Germline V gene data show CDR1 as ENHRY and CDR2 as SYGVKD. This CDR3 has 15 residues.

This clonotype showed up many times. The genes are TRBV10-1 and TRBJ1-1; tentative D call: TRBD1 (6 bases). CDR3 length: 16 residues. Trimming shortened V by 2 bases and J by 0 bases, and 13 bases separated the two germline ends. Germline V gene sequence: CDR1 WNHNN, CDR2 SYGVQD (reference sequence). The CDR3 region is CASSEAQGPLNTEAFF. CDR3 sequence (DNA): TGCGCCAGCAGTGAGGCGCAGGGGCCTCTGAACACTGAAGCTTTCTTT.

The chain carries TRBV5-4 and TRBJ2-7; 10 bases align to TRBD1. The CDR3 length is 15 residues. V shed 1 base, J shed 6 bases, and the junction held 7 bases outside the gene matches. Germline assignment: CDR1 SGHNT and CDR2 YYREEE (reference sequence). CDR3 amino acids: CASSLKLGQGIEQYF. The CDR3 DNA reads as TGTGCCAGCAGCTTGAAGTTGGGACAGGGGATCGAGCAGTACTTC. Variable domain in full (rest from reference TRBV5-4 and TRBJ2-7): ETGVTQSPTHLIKTRGQQVTLRCSSQSGHNTVSWYQQALGQGPQFIFQYYREEENGRGNFPPRFSGLQFPNYSSELNVNALELDDSALYLCASSLKLGQGIEQYFGPGTRLTVT.